Each of the 24 T cell receptor beta chains below was sequenced from the same sample in a study of T cells in localized non-small cell lung cancer. Clones were sequenced by immunoSEQ multiplex PCR, and TCRdb holds only the in-frame ones, with some missing. The repertoire consists of 41,000 or so clones, with about 88% occurring once and the leading ten covering 6.5% to 9%. The material was peripheral blood, obtained before any cancer treatment. The origin of the receptors is a woman aged 18-55 years with stage III lung adenocarcinoma.

The chain carries TRBV19 and TRBJ1-5, with unresolved D. Deletions cut 1 base from V and 0 bases from J, with 4 bases between. CDR3 length: 14 residues. Germline V gene data show CDR1 as LNHDA and CDR2 as SQIVND (reference sequence). The CDR3 sequence is CASSIGHSNQPQHF. The CDR3 DNA reads as TGTGCCAGTAGTATAGGGCATAGCAATCAGCCCCAGCATTTT.

V usage is TRBV7-3 and J usage is TRBJ2-2; 8 bases fit TRBD1. Per germline, CDR1 SGHTA and CDR2 FQGTGA. The CDR3 has 15 residues. V was pared by 5 bases and J by 1 base, with 3 bases of the junction left unmatched. CDR3 DNA: TGTGCCAGCAGCCCACAGGGGGGGAACACCGGGGAGCTGTTTTTT. Protein sequence: CASSPQGGNTGELFF.

V and J are TRBV5-8 and TRBJ1-5; D gene unclear. Per germline, CDR1 SGHTS and CDR2 YDEGEE. Trimming left V 0 bases short and J 4 bases short, with 17 bases between. This CDR3 contains 17 residues. CDR3: CASSLVRESFGNQPQHF. In DNA form, the CDR3 reads TGTGCCAGCAGCTTGGTGAGGGAGTCGTTTGGGAATCAGCCCCAGCATTTT.

The chain joins TRBV14 to TRBJ1-6; unclear D gene. Trimming removed 5 bases at V and 0 bases at J, with 8 bases between. The germline V gene encodes CDR1 SGHDN and CDR2 FVKESK. The CDR3 runs 15 residues. As DNA, the CDR3 is TGTGCCAGCAGCAAAGGGTACTCCTATAATTCACCCCTCCACTTT. Protein product: CASSKGYSYNSPLHF.

The rearrangement joins TRBV27 to TRBJ1-4; a possible D gene is TRBD1 (5 bases). V was cut by 3 bases and J by 4 bases, with 9 bases left in between. This CDR3 has 14 amino acids. CDR1 and CDR2 from the germline V gene are MNHEY and SMNVEV (reference sequence). The CDR3 DNA reads as TGTGCCAGCAGTTTCCGACAGCATAATGAAAAACTGTTTTTT. As protein: CASSFRQHNEKLFF.

The chain uses TRBV6-1 and TRBJ1-5; D is possibly TRBD1 (5 bases). The V end was cut by 6 bases, the J end by 6 bases, with 18 bases between. Germline V gene lookup returns CDR1 MNHNS and CDR2 SASEGT. The CDR3 is made up of 15 amino acids. DNA for the CDR3: TGTGCCAGCAGGGGGATGGGAGGGGCGGTTCAGCCCCAGCATTTT. Protein: CASRGMGGAVQPQHF.

V and J are TRBV5-4 and TRBJ1-4, with a weak D call TRBD1 (6 bases). V was trimmed by 9 bases and J by 3 bases, leaving 15 bases between them. The CDR3 sequence is 14 residues long. Germline assignment: CDR1 SGHNT and CDR2 YYREEE (reference sequence). CDR3 nucleotide sequence: TGTGCCACCCATACTACAGGGCCTAATGAAAAACTGTTTTTT. Translation: CATHTTGPNEKLFF. Combining the CDR3 with reference TRBV5-4 and TRBJ1-4 gives the whole variable domain ETGVTQSPTHLIKTRGQQVTLRCSSQSGHNTVSWYQQALGQGPQFIFQYYREEENGRGNFPPRFSGLQFPNYSSELNVNALELDDSALYLCATHTTGPNEKLFFGSGTQLSVL.

The V call is TRBV7-6, the J call TRBJ1-4; 7 bases are shared with TRBD1. Unmatched junction bases numbered 11, after V lost 5 bases and J lost 5 bases. CDR3 size: 16 residues. Germline-derived CDR1 and CDR2 are SGHVS and FNYEAQ. CDR3 amino acids: CASSPPGAGGNEKLFF. CDR3 nucleotides: TGTGCCAGCAGCCCCCCGGGGGCAGGGGGGAATGAAAAACTGTTTTTT.

V is TRBV2 and J is TRBJ2-7; 10 bases match TRBD2. With V trimmed by 8 bases and J by 4 bases, 17 bases remained unmatched. The CDR3 runs to 17 residues. The germline gives CDR1 SNHLY, CDR2 FYNNEI. The DNA of the CDR3 is TGTGCCAGCGGGAAGGGACTAGCGCGGGGTGTTTTATACGAGCAGTACTTC. This sequence encodes CASGKGLARGVLYEQYF. The full variable domain, with the rest looked up from reference TRBV2 and TRBJ2-7, is EPEVTQTPSHQVTQMGQEVILRCVPISNHLYFYWYRQILGQKVEFLVSFYNNEISEKSEIFDDQFSVERPDGSNFTLKIRSTKLEDSAMYFCASGKGLARGVLYEQYFGPGTRLTVT.

This CDR3 reads CASSLSTGENGYTF. DNA of the CDR3: TGTGCCAGCAGCTTATCCACAGGGGAGAATGGCTACACCTTC. The V and J genes are TRBV7-2 and TRBJ1-2; TRBD1 aligns across 7 bases. There are 14 residues in the CDR3. Per the germline V gene, CDR1 is SGHTA and CDR2 is FQGNSA. V was clipped by 2 bases and J by 6 bases; unmatched bases: 6. Full variable domain (remainder filled in from reference TRBV7-2 and TRBJ1-2): GAGVSQSPSNKVTEKGKDVELRCDPISGHTALYWYRQSLGQGLEFLIYFQGNSAPDKSGLPSDRFSAERTGGSVSTLTIQRTQQEDSAVYLCASSLSTGENGYTFGSGTRLTVV.

The table lists this clone with a count of one. The V gene is TRBV2, the J gene TRBJ2-2; D may correspond to TRBD1 or TRBD2 (6 bases each). With 4 bases removed from V and 9 bases from J, the gap between germline ends came to 9 bases. Germline V CDR1 and CDR2: SNHLY, FYNNEI. The CDR3 contains 12 residues. The CDR3 DNA follows: TGTGCCAGCAGTGGAGGGGGGTGGGAGCTGTTTTTT. It is translated as CASSGGGWELFF. Full variable domain (missing parts from reference TRBV2 and TRBJ2-2): EPEVTQTPSHQVTQMGQEVILRCVPISNHLYFYWYRQILGQKVEFLVSFYNNEISEKSEIFDDQFSVERPDGSNFTLKIRSTKLEDSAMYFCASSGGGWELFFGEGSRLTVL.

The rearrangement uses TRBV5-6 and TRBJ2-7; maybe TRBD2 (6 bases). CDR3 length equals 15 residues. The V gene lost 0 bases and the J gene lost 2 bases, with 12 bases spanning the gap. Per the germline V gene, CDR1 is SGHDT and CDR2 is YYEEEE. DNA of the CDR3: TGTGCCAGCAGCTTGGACGGGAGAAGGGCCTACGAGCAGTACTTC. Its translation is CASSLDGRRAYEQYF.

The genes are TRBV7-8 and TRBJ1-5; 7 nucleotides line up with TRBD1. Looked up from germline, CDR1 is SGHVS and CDR2 is FQNEAQ. V dropped 1 base and J dropped 6; count of bases not matched to a gene: 6. This CDR3 is 15 amino acids long. The CDR3 here is CASSLGADRVQPQHF. The CDR3 coding sequence is TGTGCCAGCAGCTTAGGAGCAGACAGGGTTCAGCCCCAGCATTTT.

The chain employs TRBV5-1 and TRBJ2-7, with TRBD2 matching over 9 bases. Germline trimming cut 6 bases from V and 6 bases from J; bases unmatched to any gene: 10. CDR1 and CDR2 from the germline V gene are SGHRS and YFSETQ. The CDR3 is made up of 14 amino acids. The CDR3 region is CASTKGGGALEQYF. The CDR3 DNA sequence: TGCGCCAGCACCAAAGGCGGGGGGGCCCTCGAGCAGTACTTC.

Only one count was recorded for this clone. The gene calls are TRBV6-1 and TRBJ2-7, with a weak D call TRBD1 (6 bases). The germline gives CDR1 MNHNS, CDR2 SASEGT. The CDR3 contains 12 residues. V shed 10 bases and J shed 1 base, with 11 bases lying between them. For the CDR3, the DNA is TGTGCCACATCGGACAGATCCTACGAGCAGTACTTC. Its translation: CATSDRSYEQYF.

This rearrangement joins TRBV6-1 to TRBJ1-1; tentative D call: TRBD1 (5 bases). The CDR3 contains 13 residues. The germline CDR1 and CDR2 sequences are MNHNS and SASEGT. In nucleotides, the CDR3 is TGTGCTTCGGGTTGGGGCCAGAACACTGAAGCTTTCTTT. Its translation is CASGWGQNTEAFF.

This clone was counted a single time. This chain links TRBV7-9 with TRBJ1-2, with a possible D match to TRBD1 (5 bases). The length of the CDR3 is 16 residues. Germline V lookup: CDR1 SEHNR, CDR2 FQNEAQ (reference sequence). Trimming cost V 1 base and J 9 bases, with 21 bases left between them. The CDR3 coding sequence is TGTGCCAGCAGCTTAGGTCTGGCAGGGCCTTCGATCAGCTACACCTTC. Translated: CASSLGLAGPSISYTF.

The rearrangement uses TRBV13 and TRBJ2-7; perhaps TRBD2 as D (6 bases). CDR1 PRHDT and CDR2 FYEKMQ come from the germline V gene (reference sequence). This CDR3 has 14 amino acids. With 2 bases removed from V and 1 base from J, the gap between germline ends came to 9 bases. The CDR3 protein is CASSLRGASYEQYF. DNA for the CDR3: TGTGCCAGCAGCTTACGCGGGGCGTCCTACGAGCAGTACTTC.

V and J are TRBV19 and TRBJ1-1; TRBD1 matches 7 bases. Trimming cost V 5 bases and J 5 bases; bases outside gene matches: 8. Germline values: CDR1 LNHDA, CDR2 SQIVND (reference sequence). This CDR3 has 14 amino acids. CDR3 sequence (DNA): TGTGCCAGTAGTTCAGGGGGGGTAGGGACTGAAGCTTTCTTT. Its translation is CASSSGGVGTEAFF.

V is TRBV5-1 and J is TRBJ1-1, with TRBD1 matching over 10 bases. The V gene end was trimmed by 5 bases and the J gene end by 4 bases; junction bases not matched to a gene: 5. This CDR3 comprises 14 residues. CDR1 SGHRS and CDR2 YFSETQ come from the germline V gene. The CDR3 DNA follows: TGCGCCAGCAGACCCGACAGGGGGCGCACTGAAGCTTTCTTT. Its protein product is CASRPDRGRTEAFF.

The chain couples TRBV4-2 to TRBJ1-2; D gene unclear. The V end was cut by 4 bases, the J end by 2 bases, with 5 bases between. Germline CDR1 LGHNA, CDR2 YNFKEQ. The CDR3 contains 12 residues. The CDR3 spells CASSPGNYGYTF. CDR3 nucleotide sequence: TGTGCCAGCAGCCCAGGAAACTATGGCTACACCTTC.

This chain links TRBV6-6 with TRBJ2-2; perhaps TRBD1 as D (6 bases). The germline CDR1 and CDR2 sequences are MNHNY and SVGAGI (reference sequence). Trimming stripped 0 bases from V and 2 bases from J, with 10 bases between. This CDR3 contains 16 residues. The CDR3 spells CASSYSAGANTGELFF. The DNA of the CDR3 is TGTGCCAGCAGTTACTCGGCAGGGGCTAACACCGGGGAGCTGTTTTTT.

The gene calls are TRBV10-3 and TRBJ2-1; D gene uncertain. Deletions cut 5 bases from V and 6 bases from J, with 14 bases between. From germline, CDR1 is ENHRY and CDR2 SYGVKD. This CDR3 contains 14 residues. CDR3 in DNA: TGTGCCATCAGTCGACCAGACGATACCAATGAGCAGTTCTTC. The encoded protein is CAISRPDDTNEQFF.

The chain couples TRBV5-6 to TRBJ2-1; tentative D call: TRBD2 (7 bases). Germline V CDR1 and CDR2: SGHDT, YYEEEE. The CDR3 is 13 amino acids. The V end lost 5 bases, the J end lost 13 bases, and 19 bases lay between the germline ends. CDR3 residues: CASSPYAGASQFF. DNA for the CDR3: TGTGCCAGCAGTCCCTACGCGGGGGCCTCTCAGTTCTTC.